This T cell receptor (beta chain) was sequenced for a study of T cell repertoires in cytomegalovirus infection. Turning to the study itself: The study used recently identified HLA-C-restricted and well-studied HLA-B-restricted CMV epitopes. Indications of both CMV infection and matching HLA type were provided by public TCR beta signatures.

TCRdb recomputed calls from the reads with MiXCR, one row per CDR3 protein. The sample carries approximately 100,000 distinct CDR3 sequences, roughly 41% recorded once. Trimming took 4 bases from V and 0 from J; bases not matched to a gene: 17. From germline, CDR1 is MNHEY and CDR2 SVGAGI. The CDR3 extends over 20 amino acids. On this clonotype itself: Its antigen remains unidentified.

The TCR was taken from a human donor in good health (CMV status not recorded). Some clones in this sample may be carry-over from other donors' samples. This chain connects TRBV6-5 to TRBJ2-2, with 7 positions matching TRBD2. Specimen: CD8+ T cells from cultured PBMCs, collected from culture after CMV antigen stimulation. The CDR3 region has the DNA TGTGCCAGCAGTTCCCCGATTATCGCGGGGGATTTAACGAACACCGGGGAGCTGTTTTTT. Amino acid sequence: CASSSPIIAGDLTNTGELFF.